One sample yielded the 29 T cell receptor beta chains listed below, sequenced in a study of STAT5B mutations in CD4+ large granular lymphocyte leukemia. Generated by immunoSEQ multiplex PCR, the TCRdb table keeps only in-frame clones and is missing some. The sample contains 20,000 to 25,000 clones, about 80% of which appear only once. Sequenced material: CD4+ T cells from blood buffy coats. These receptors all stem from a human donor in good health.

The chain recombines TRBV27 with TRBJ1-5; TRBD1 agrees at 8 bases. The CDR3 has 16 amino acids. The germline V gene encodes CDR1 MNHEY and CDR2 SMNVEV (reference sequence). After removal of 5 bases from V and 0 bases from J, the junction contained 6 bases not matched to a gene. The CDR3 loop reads CASSPLDRGSNQPQHF. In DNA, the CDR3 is TGTGCCAGCAGTCCCCTCGACAGGGGTAGCAATCAGCCCCAGCATTTT.

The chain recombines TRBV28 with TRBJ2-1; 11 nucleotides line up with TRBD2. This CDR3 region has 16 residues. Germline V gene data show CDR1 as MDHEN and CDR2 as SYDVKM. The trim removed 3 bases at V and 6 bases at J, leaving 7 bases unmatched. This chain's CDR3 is CASSLERLAGFNEQFF. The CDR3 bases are TGTGCCAGCAGTTTGGAGAGACTAGCGGGGTTCAATGAGCAGTTCTTC.

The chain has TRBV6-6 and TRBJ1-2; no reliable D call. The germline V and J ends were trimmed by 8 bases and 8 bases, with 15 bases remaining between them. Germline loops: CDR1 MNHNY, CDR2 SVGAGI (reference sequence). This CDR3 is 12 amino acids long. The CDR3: CASSINSEGYTF. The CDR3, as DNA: TGTGCCAGCTCTATTAATTCGGAGGGCTACACCTTC.

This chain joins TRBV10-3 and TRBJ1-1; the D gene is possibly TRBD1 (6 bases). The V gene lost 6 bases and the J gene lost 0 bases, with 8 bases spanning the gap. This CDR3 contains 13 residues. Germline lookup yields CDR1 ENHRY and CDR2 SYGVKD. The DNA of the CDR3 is TGTGCCATCAGGACAGGAATGAACACTGAAGCTTTCTTT. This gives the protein CAIRTGMNTEAFF.

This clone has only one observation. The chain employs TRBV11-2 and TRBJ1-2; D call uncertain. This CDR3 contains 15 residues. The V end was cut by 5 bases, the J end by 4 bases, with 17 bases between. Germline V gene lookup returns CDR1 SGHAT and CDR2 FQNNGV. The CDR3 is CASSPRGTAFYGYTF. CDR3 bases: TGTGCCAGCAGCCCCCGAGGTACCGCCTTCTATGGCTACACCTTC.

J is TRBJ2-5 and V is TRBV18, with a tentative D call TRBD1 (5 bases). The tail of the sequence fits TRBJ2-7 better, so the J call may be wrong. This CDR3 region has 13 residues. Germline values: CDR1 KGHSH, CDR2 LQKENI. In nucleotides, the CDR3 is TGTGCCAGCTCAAGGACACACACCTACGAGCAGTACTTC. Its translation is CASSRTHTYEQYF.

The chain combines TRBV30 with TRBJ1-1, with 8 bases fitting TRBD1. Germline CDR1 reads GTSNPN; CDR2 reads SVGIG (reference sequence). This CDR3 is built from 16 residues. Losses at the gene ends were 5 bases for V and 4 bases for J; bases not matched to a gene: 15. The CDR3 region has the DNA TGTGCCTGGTGGGTAACTTACAGGGGGTCCACCACTGAAGCTTTCTTT. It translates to CAWWVTYRGSTTEAFF.

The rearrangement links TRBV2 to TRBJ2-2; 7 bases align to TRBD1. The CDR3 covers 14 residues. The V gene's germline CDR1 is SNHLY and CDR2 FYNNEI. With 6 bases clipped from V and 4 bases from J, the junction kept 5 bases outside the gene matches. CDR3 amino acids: CASRAGTATGELFF. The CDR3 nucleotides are TGTGCCAGCAGAGCCGGGACAGCCACCGGGGAGCTGTTTTTT.

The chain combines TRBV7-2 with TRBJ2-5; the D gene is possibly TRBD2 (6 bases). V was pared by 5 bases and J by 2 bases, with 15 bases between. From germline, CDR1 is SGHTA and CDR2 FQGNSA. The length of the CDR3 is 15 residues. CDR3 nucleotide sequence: TGTGCCAGCAGCCTGCGGGGCGGGTATCAAGAGACCCAGTACTTC. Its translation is CASSLRGGYQETQYF.

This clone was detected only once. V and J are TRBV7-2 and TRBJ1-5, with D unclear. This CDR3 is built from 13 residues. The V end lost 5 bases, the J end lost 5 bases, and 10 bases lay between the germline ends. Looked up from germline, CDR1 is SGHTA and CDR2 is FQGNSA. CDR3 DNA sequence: TGTGCCAGCAGCCTCCCCTCGGATCAGCCCCAGCATTTT. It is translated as CASSLPSDQPQHF.

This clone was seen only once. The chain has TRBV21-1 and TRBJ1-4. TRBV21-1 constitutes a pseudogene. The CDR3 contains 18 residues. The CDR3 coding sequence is TGTGCCAGCAGCAAAGCCTCAGCCAGCCAAGGAACTAATGAAAAACTGTTTTTT. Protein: CASSKASASQGTNEKLFF.

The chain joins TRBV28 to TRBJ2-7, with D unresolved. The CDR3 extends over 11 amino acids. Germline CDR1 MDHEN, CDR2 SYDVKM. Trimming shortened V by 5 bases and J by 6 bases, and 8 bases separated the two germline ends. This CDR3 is CASSQDLEQYF. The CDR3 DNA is TGTGCCAGCAGTCAGGATCTCGAGCAGTACTTC.

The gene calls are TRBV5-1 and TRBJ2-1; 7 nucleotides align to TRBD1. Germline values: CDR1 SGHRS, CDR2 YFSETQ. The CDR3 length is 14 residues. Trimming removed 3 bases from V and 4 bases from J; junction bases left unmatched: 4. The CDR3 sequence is CASSWGQSYNEQFF. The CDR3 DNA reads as TGCGCCAGCAGCTGGGGACAGTCATACAATGAGCAGTTCTTC.

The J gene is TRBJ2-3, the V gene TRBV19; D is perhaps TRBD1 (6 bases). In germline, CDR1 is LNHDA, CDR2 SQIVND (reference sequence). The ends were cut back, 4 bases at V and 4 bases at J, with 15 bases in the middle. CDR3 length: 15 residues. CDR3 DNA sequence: TGTGCCAGTAGTAGGGCCTCACCAGGGGCAGATACGCAGTATTTT. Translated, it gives CASSRASPGADTQYF.

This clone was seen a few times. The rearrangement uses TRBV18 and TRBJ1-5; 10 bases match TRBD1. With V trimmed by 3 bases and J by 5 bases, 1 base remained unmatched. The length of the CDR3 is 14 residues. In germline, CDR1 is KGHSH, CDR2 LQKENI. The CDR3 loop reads CASSPGTGDQPQHF. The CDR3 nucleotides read TGTGCCAGCTCACCCGGGACAGGGGATCAGCCCCAGCATTTT.

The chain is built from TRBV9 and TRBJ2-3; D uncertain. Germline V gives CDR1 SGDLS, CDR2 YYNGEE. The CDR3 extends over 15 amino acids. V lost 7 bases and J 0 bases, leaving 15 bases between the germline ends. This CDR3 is CASGRRTVSTDTQYF. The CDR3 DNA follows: TGTGCCAGCGGGCGCAGGACCGTGAGCACAGATACGCAGTATTTT. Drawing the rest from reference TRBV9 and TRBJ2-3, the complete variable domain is DSGVTQTPKHLITATGQRVTLRCSPRSGDLSVYWYQQSLDQGLQFLIQYYNGEERAKGNILERFSAQQFPDLHSELNLSSLELGDSALYFCASGRRTVSTDTQYFGPGTRLTVL.

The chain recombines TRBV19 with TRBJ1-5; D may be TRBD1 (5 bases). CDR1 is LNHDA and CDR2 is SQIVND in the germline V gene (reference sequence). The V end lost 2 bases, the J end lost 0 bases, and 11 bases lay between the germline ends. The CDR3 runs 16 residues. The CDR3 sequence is CASSIMAGYSNQPQHF. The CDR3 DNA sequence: TGTGCCAGTAGTATAATGGCAGGGTATAGCAATCAGCCCCAGCATTTT.

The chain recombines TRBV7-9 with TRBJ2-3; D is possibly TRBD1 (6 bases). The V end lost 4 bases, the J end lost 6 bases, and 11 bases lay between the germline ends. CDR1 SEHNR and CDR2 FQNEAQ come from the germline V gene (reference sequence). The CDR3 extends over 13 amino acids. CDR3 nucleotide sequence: TGTGCCAGCAGCTCGCCTAGGGGGGATACGCAGTATTTT. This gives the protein CASSSPRGDTQYF.

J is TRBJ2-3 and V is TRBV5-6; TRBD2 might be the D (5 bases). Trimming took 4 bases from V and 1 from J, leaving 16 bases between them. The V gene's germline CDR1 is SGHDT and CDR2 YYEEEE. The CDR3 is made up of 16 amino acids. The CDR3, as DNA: TGTGCCAGCAGCCCTCGGATGGAGGCAGGCACAGATACGCAGTATTTT. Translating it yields CASSPRMEAGTDTQYF. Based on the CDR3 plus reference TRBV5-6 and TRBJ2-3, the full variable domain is DAGVTQSPTHLIKTRGQQVTLRCSPKSGHDTVSWYQQALGQGPQFIFQYYEEEERQRGNFPDRFSGHQFPNYSSELNVNALLLGDSALYLCASSPRMEAGTDTQYFGPGTRLTVL.

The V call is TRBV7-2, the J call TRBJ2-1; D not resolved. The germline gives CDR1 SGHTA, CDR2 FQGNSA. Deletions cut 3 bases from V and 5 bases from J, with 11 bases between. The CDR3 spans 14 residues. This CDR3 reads CASSFRDTHNEQFF. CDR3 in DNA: TGTGCCAGCAGCTTTAGGGATACCCACAATGAGCAGTTCTTC.

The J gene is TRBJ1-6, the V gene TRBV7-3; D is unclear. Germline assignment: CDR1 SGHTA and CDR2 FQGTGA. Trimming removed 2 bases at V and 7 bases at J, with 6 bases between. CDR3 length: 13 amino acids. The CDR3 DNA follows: TGTGCCAGCAGCTTAGGGCAGAATTCACCCCTCCACTTT. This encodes CASSLGQNSPLHF. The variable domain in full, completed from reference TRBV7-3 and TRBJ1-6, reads GAGVSQTPSNKVTEKGKYVELRCDPISGHTALYWYRQSLGQGPEFLIYFQGTGAADDSGLPNDRFFAVRPEGSVSTLKIQRTERGDSAVYLCASSLGQNSPLHFGNGTRLTVT.

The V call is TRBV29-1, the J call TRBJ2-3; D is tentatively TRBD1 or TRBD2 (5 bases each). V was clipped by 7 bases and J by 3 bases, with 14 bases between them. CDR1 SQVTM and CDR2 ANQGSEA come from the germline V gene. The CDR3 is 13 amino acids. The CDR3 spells CSGKGSSTDTQYF. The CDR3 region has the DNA TGCAGCGGGAAGGGGAGCAGTACAGATACGCAGTATTTT.

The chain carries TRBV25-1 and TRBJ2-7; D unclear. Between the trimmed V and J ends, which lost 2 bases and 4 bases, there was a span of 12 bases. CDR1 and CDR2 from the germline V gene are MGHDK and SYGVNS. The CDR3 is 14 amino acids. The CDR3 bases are TGTGCCAGCAGTGAACCAGACGTCAGATACGAGCAGTACTTC. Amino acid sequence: CASSEPDVRYEQYF.

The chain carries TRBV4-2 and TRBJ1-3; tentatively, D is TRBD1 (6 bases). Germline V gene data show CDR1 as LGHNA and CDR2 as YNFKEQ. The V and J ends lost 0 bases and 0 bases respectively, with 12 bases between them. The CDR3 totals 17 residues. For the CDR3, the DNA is TGTGCCAGCAGCCAAGACCACAGGGATCGCTCTGGAAACACCATATATTTT. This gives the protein CASSQDHRDRSGNTIYF.

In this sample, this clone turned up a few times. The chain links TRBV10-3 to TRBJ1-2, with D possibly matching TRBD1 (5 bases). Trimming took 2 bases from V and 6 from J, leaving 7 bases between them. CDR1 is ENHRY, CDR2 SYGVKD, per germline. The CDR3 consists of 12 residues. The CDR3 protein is CAISELGDGYTF. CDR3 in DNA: TGTGCCATCAGTGAGCTAGGGGATGGCTACACCTTC.

The CDR3 DNA is TGTGCCAGCAGCTTAGGACTCCAGCCGGAGACCCAGTACTTC. Its translation is CASSLGLQPETQYF. The rearrangement links TRBV7-2 to TRBJ2-5; D is uncertain. This CDR3 spans 14 amino acids. V lost 1 base and J lost 5, with 11 bases in between. Germline CDR1 and CDR2: SGHTA and FQGNSA. The variable domain in full, completed from reference TRBV7-2 and TRBJ2-5, reads GAGVSQSPSNKVTEKGKDVELRCDPISGHTALYWYRQSLGQGLEFLIYFQGNSAPDKSGLPSDRFSAERTGGSVSTLTIQRTQQEDSAVYLCASSLGLQPETQYFGPGTRLLVL.

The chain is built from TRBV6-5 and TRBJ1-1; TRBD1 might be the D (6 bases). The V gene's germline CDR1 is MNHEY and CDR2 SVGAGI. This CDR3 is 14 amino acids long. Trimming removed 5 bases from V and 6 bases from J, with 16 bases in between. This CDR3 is CASSTTGIWAEAFF. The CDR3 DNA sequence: TGTGCCAGCAGTACCACAGGGATCTGGGCTGAAGCTTTCTTT.

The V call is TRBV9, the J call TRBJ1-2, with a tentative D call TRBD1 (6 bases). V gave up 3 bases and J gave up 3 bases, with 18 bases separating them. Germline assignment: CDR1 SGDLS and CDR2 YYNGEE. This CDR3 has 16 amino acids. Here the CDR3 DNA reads TGTGCCAGCAGCGACCCCTTACAGGGTTCTTACTATGGCTACACCTTC. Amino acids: CASSDPLQGSYYGYTF.

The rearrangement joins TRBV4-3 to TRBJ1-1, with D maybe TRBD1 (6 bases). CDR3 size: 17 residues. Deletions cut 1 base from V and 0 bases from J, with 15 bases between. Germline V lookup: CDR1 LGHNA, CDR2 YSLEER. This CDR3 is CASSQGPGQSLNTEAFF. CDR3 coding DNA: TGCGCCAGCAGCCAAGGCCCCGGACAGTCTCTGAACACTGAAGCTTTCTTT.